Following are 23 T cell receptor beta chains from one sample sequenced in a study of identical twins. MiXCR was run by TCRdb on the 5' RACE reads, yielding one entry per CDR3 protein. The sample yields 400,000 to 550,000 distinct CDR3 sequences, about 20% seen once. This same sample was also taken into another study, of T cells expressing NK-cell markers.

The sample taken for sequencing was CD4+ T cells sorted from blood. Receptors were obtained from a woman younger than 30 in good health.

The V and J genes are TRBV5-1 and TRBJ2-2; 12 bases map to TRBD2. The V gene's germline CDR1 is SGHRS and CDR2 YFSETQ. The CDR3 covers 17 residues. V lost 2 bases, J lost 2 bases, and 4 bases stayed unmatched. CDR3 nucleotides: TGCGCCAGCAGCTTCCTAGCGGGAGGGCTTAACACCGGGGAGCTGTTTTTT. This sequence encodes CASSFLAGGLNTGELFF.

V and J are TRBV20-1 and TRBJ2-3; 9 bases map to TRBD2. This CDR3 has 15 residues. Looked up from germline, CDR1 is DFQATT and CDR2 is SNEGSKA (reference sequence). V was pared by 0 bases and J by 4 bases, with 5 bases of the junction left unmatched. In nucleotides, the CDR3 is TGCAGTGCTAGAGACGCCGCGGGGGGGGCAGATACGCAGTATTTT. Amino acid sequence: CSARDAAGGADTQYF.

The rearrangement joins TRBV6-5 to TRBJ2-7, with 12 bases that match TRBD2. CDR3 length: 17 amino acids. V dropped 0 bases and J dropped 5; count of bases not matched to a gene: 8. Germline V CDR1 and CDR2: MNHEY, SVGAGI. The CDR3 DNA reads TGTGCCAGCAGTTACTCCTTGACTAGCGGGAGTTCCCACGAGCAGTACTTC. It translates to CASSYSLTSGSSHEQYF.

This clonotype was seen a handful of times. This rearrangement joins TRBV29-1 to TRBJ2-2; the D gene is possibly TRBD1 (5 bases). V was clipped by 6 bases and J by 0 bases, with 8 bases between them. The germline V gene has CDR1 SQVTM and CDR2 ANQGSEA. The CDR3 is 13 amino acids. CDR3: CSVGQTNTGELFF. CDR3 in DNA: TGCAGCGTCGGACAAACGAACACCGGGGAGCTGTTTTTT.

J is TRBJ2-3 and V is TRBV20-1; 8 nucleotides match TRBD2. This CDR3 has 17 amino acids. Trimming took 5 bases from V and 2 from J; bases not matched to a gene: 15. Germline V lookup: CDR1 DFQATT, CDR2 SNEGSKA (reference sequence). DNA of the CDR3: TGCAGTGCTGCCCGGCCAGCGGGAGACGTGCTCACAGATACGCAGTATTTT. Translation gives CSAARPAGDVLTDTQYF.

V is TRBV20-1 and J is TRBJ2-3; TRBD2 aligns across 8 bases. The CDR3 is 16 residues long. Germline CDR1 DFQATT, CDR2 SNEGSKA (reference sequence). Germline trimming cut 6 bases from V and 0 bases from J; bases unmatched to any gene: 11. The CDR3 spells CSALLYGLASTDTQYF. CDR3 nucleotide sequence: TGCAGTGCCCTATTATACGGACTAGCTAGCACAGATACGCAGTATTTT.

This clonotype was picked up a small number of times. The CDR3 protein is CASSIAGLAGGLDTQYF. In nucleotides, the CDR3 is TGTGCCAGTAGTATAGCCGGACTAGCGGGAGGTCTTGATACGCAGTATTTT. The chain couples TRBV19 to TRBJ2-3, with 14 positions matching TRBD2. In germline, CDR1 is LNHDA, CDR2 SQIVND (reference sequence). V trimming: 1 base; J trimming: 6 bases; junction bases outside the gene matches: 6. CDR3 length: 17 amino acids.

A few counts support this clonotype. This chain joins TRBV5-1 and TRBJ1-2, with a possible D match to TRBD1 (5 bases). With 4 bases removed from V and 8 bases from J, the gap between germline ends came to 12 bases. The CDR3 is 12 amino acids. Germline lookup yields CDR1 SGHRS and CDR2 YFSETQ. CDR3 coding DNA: TGCGCCAGCAGCACGGGACTCGGGGGCTACACCTTC. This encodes CASSTGLGGYTF.

CDR3 nucleotide sequence: TGTGCCAGCAGCATAATGTGGACTACCAAAAAAGAGACCCAGTACTTC. This encodes CASSIMWTTKKETQYF. V usage is TRBV12-3 or TRBV12-4 and J usage is TRBJ2-5, with D perhaps matching TRBD2 (6 bases). V was pared by 6 bases and J by 3 bases, with 20 bases between. The CDR3 spans 16 residues.

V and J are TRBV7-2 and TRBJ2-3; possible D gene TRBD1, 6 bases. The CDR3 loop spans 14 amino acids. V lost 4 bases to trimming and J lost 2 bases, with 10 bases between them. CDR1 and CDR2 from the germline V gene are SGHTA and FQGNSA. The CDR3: CASSSLGHTDTQYF. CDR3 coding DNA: TGTGCCAGCAGCTCCCTGGGACACACAGATACGCAGTATTTT.

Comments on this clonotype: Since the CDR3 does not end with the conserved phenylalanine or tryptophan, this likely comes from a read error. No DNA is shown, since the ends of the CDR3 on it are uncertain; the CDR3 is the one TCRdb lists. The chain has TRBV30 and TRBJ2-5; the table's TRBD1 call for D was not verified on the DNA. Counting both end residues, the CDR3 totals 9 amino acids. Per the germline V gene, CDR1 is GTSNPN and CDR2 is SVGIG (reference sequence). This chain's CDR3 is CAWSGTGGL.

The CDR3 DNA reads TGCGCCAGCAGTGAGTCACTAGCGGGCGTTAGTACCGGGGAGCTGTTTTTT. It is translated as CASSESLAGVSTGELFF. This chain uses TRBV10-2 with TRBJ2-2; 9 bases align to TRBD2. Germline CDR1 WSHSY, CDR2 SAAADI. The CDR3 covers 17 residues. Unmatched junction bases numbered 7, after V lost 0 bases and J lost 5 bases.

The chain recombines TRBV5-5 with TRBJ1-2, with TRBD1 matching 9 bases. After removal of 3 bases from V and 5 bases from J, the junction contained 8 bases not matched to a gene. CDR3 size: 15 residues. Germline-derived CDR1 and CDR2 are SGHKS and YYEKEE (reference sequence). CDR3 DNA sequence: TGTGCCAGCAGCTCCGGGACAGGGACCTTTTATGGCTACACCTTC. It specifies CASSSGTGTFYGYTF. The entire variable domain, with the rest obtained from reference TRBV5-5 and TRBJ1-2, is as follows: DAGVTQSPTHLIKTRGQQVTLRCSPISGHKSVSWYQQVLGQGPQFIFQYYEKEERGRGNFPDRFSARQFPNYSSELNVNALLLGDSALYLCASSSGTGTFYGYTFGSGTRLTVV.

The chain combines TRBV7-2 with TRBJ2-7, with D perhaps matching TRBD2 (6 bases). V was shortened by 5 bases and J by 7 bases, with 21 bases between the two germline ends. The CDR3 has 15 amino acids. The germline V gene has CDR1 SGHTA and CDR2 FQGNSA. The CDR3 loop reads CASSPIRGGRREQYF. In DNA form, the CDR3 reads TGTGCCAGCAGCCCCATCCGTGGGGGGAGAAGGGAGCAGTACTTC.

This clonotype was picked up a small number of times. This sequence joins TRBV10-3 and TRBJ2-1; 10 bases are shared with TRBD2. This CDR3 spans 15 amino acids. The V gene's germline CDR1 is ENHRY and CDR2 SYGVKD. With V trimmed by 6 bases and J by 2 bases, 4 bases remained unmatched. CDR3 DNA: TGTGCCATCAGGTCCCTAGCGGGGGCCTACAATGAGCAGTTCTTC. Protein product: CAIRSLAGAYNEQFF.

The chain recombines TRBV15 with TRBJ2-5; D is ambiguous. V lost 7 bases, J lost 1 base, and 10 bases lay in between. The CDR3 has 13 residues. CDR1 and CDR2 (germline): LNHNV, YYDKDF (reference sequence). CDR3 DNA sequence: TGTGCCACCATGTACGGACCCCAAGAGACCCAGTACTTC. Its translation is CATMYGPQETQYF. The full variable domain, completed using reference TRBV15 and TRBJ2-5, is DAMVIQNPRYQVTQFGKPVTLSCSQTLNHNVMYWYQQKSSQAPKLLFHYYDKDFNNEADTPDNFQSRRPNTSFCFLDIRSPGLGDTAMYLCATMYGPQETQYFGPGTRLLVL.

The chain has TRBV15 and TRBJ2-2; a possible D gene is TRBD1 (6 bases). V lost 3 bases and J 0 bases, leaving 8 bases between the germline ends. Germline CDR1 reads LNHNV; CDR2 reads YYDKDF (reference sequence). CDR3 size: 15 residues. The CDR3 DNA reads TGTGCCACCAGCAGTAGGACAGCGAACACCGGGGAGCTGTTTTTT. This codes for CATSSRTANTGELFF.

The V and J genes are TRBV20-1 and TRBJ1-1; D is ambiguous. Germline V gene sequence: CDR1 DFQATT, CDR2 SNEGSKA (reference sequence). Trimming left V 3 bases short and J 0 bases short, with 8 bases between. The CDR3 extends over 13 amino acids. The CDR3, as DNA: TGCAGTGCTAGTCAACAGCTGAACACTGAAGCTTTCTTT. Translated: CSASQQLNTEAFF.

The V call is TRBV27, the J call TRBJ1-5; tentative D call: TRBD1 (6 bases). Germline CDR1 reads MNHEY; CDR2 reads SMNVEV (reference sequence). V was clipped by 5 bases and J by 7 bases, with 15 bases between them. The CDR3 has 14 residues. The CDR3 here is CASSQTTGRQPQHF. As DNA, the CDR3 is TGTGCCAGCAGTCAAACGACAGGTCGACAGCCCCAGCATTTT.

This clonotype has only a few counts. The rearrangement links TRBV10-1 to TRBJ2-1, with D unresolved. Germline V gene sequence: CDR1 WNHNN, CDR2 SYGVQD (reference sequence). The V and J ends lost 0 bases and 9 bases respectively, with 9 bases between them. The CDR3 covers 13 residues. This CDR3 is CASSESNESEQFF. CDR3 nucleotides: TGCGCCAGCAGTGAGTCGAATGAGTCTGAGCAGTTCTTC.

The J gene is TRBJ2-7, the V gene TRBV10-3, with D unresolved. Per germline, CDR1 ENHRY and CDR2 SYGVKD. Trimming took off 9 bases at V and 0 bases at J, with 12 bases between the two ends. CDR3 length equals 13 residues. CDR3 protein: CAIGQRPSYEQYF. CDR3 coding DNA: TGTGCCATAGGGCAGCGCCCCTCCTACGAGCAGTACTTC.

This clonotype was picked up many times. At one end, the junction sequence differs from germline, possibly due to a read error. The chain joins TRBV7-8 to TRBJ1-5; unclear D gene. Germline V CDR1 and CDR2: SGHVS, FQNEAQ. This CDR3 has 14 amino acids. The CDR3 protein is CASRLGSSNQPQHF. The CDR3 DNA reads TGTGCCAGCAGATTAGGGTCCAGCAATCAGCCCCAGCATTTT.

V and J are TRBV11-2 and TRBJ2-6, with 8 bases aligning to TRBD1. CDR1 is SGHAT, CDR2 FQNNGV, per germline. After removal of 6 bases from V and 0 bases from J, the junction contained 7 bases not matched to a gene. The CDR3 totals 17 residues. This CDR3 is CASRSWTGSSGANVLTF. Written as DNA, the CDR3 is TGTGCCAGCAGATCCTGGACAGGGAGCTCTGGGGCCAACGTCCTGACTTTC.